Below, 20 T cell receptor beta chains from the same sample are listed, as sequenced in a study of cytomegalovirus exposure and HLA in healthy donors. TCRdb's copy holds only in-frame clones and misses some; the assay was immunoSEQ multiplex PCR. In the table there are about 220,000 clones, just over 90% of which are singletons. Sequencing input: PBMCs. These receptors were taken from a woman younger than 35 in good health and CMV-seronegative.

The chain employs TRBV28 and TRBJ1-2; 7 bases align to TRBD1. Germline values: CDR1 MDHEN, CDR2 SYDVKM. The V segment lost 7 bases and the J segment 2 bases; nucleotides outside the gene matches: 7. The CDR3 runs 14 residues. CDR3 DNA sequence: TGTGCCAGCATCACGACAGGGTCGAACTATGGCTACACCTTC. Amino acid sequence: CASITTGSNYGYTF.

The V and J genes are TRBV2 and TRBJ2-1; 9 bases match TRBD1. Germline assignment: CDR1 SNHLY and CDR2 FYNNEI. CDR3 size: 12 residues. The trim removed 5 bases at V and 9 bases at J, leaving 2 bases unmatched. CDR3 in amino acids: CASSTGGTEQFF. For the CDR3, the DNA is TGTGCCAGCAGTACAGGGGGCACTGAGCAGTTCTTC.

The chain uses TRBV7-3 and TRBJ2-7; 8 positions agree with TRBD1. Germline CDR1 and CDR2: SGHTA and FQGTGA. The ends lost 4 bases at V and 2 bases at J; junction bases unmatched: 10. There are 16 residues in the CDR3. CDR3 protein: CASSSGGRDNAYEQYF. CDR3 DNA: TGTGCCAGCAGCTCAGGGGGCCGGGACAACGCCTACGAGCAGTACTTC.

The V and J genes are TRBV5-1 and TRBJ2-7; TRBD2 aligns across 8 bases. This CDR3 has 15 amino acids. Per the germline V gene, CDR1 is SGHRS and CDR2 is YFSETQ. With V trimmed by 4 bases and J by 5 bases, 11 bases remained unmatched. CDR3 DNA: TGCGCCAGCAGCCGACTAGCGATCCAGTCCCACGAGCAGTACTTC. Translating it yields CASSRLAIQSHEQYF.

In DNA, the CDR3 is TGCAGCGTTGAACGACTAGCGGGAGTGGGCGAGCAGTACTTC. It codes for CSVERLAGVGEQYF. The chain carries TRBV29-1 and TRBJ2-7, with 12 bases identical to TRBD2. J gave up 6 bases and V 2 bases, and 5 bases lay outside the gene matches. The CDR3 is 14 amino acids. Germline-derived CDR1 and CDR2 are SQVTM and ANQGSEA.

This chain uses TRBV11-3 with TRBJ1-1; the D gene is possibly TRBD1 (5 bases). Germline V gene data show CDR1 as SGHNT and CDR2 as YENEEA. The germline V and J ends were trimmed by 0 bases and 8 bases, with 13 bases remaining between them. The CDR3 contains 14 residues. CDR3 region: CASSLDCGGTEAFF. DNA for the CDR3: TGTGCCAGCAGCTTAGATTGCGGCGGGACCGAAGCTTTCTTT.

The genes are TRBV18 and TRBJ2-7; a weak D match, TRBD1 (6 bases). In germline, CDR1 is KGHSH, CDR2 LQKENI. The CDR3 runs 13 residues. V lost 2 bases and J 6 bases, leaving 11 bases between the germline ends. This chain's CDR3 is CASSPFTQGEQYF. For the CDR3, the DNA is TGTGCCAGCTCACCATTTACACAGGGCGAGCAGTACTTC.

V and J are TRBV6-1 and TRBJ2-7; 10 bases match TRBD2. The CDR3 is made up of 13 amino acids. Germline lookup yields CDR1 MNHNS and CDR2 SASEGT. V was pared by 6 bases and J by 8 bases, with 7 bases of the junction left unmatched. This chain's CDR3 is CASSLAGDDKQYF. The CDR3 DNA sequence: TGTGCCAGCAGCCTAGCGGGAGACGATAAGCAGTACTTC.

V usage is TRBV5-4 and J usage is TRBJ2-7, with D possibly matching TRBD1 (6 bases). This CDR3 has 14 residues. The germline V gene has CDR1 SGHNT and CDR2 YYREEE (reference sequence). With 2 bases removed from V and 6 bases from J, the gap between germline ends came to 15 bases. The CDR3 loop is CASSFRAGVAEQYF. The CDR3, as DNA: TGTGCCAGCAGCTTTAGGGCAGGGGTGGCCGAGCAGTACTTC.

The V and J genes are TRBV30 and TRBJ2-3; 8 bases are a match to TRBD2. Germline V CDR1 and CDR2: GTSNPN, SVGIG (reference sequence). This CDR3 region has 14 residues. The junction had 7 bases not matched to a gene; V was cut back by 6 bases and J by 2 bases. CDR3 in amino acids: CACPGGGDTDTQYF. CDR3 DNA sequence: TGTGCCTGCCCCGGGGGGGGTGACACAGATACGCAGTATTTT.

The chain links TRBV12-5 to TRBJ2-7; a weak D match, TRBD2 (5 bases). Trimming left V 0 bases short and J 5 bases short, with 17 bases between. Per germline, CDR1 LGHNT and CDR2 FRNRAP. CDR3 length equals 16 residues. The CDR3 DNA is TGTGCTAGTGGTTTGGTACCTCGAGGGTGGAACAACGAGCAGTACTTC. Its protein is CASGLVPRGWNNEQYF.

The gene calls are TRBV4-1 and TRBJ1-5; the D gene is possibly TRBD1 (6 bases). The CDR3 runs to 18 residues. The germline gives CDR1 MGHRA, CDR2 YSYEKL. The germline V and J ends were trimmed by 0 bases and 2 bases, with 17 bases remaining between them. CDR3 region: CASSQDIPTQGRNQPQHF. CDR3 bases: TGCGCCAGCAGCCAAGATATCCCCACGCAGGGGCGCAATCAGCCCCAGCATTTT.

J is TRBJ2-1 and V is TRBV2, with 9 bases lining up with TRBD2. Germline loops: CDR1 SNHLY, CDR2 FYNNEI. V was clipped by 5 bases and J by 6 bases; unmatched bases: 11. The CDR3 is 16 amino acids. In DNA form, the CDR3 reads TGTGCCAGCAGTAGACTAGCGGAGACGAGATCCAATGAGCAGTTCTTC. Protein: CASSRLAETRSNEQFF.

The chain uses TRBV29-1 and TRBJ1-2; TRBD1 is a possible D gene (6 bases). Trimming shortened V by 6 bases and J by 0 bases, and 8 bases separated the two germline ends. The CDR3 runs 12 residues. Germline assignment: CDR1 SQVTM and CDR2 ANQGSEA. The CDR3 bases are TGCAGCGTGGGGACATCTAACTATGGCTACACCTTC. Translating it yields CSVGTSNYGYTF.

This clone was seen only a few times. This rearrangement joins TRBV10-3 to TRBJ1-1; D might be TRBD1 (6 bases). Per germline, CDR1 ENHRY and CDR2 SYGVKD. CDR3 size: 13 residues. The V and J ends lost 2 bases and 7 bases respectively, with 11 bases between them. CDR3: CAISEPETGEAFF. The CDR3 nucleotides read TGTGCCATCAGTGAGCCCGAGACAGGTGAAGCTTTCTTT.

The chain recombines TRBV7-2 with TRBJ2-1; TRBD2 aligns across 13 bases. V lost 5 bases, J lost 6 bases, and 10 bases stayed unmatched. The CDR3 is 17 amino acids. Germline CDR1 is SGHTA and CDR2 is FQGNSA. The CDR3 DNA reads TGTGCCAGCAGCGCAGGGGGGACTAGCGGGGCCTTCAATGAGCAGTTCTTC. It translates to CASSAGGTSGAFNEQFF. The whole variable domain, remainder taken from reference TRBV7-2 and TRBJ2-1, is GAGVSQSPSNKVTEKGKDVELRCDPISGHTALYWYRQSLGQGLEFLIYFQGNSAPDKSGLPSDRFSAERTGGSVSTLTIQRTQQEDSAVYLCASSAGGTSGAFNEQFFGPGTRLTVL.

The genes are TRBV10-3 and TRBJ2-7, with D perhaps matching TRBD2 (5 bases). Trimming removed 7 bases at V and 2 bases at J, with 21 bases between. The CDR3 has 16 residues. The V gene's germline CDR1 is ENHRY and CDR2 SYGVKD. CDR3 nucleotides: TGTGCCATCAAGGGCCCGGAGGAGCCTCCCCCCTACGAGCAGTACTTC. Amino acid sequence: CAIKGPEEPPPYEQYF.

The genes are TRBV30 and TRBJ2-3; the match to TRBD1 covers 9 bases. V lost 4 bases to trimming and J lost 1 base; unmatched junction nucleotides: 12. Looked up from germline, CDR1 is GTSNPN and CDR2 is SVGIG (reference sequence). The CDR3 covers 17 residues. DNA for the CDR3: TGTGCCTGGACATCCCCCGGCCGGGACAGGGGCACAGATACGCAGTATTTT. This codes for CAWTSPGRDRGTDTQYF.

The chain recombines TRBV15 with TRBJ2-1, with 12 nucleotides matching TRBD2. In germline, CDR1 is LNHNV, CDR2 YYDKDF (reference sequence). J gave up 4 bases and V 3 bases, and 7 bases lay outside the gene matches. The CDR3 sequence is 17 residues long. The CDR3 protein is CATSSGTSGSRYNEQFF. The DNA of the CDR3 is TGTGCCACCAGCAGCGGGACTAGCGGGTCGAGGTACAATGAGCAGTTCTTC.

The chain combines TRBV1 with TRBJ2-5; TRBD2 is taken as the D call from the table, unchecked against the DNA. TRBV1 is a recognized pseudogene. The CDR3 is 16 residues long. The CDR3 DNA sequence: TGCACCAGCAGCCAAGTGCAGCGGGAGGTTGGGGAGACCCAGTACTTC. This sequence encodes CTSSQVQREVGETQYF.